This T cell receptor beta chain was sequenced during a study of glioma-infiltrating T cells after dendritic cell vaccination. Study context: Patients received autologous tumor lysate-pulsed dendritic cell vaccination between about 2003 and 2012. Dendritic cells derived from monocytes and pulsed with autologous tumor lysate formed the vaccine.

The V and J ends lost 5 bases and 6 bases respectively, with 13 bases between them. The CDR3 loop spans 13 amino acids. Germline-derived CDR1 and CDR2 are MNHEY and SMNVEV (reference sequence). The primer mix had 60 V beta and 13 J beta primers. Only in-frame clones appear in the TCRdb table, and some are missing; sequencing was by immunoSEQ multiplex PCR. The table has fewer than 100,000 clones, 85% to 90% seen once. This TCR came from a human donor with glioblastoma. The J gene is TRBJ1-2, the V gene TRBV27; possible D gene TRBD1, 6 bases. Sequencing used blood, obtained before dendritic cell vaccination. This CDR3 reads CASSPQGYHGYTF. The DNA of the CDR3 is TGTGCCAGCAGTCCCCAGGGGTATCATGGCTACACCTTC.